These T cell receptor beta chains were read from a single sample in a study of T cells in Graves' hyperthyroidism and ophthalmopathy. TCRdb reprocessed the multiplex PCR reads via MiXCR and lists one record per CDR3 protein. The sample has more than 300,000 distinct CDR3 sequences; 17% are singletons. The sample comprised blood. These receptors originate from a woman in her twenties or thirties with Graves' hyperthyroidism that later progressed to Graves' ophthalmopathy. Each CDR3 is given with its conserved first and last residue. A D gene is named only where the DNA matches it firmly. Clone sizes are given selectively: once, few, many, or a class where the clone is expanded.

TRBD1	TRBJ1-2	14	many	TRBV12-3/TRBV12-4	CASSLTGGGDGYTF	TGTGCCAGCAGCCTTACAGGGGGCGGAGATGGCTACACCTTC
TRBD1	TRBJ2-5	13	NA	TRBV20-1	CSARGHPQGAQYF	TGCAGTGCTAGAGGACACCCACAGGGGGCCCAGTACTTC
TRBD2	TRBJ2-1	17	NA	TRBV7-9	CASSLRFLAGGAHEQFF	TGTGCCAGCAGCTTACGCTTTCTAGCGGGAGGGGCCCATGAGCAGTTCTTC
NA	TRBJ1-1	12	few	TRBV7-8	CASSFPLPSAFF	TGTGCCAGCAGCTTCCCCCTCCCCTCAGCTTTCTTT
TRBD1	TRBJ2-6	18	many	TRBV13	CASSLPGTGISGANVLTF	TGTGCCAGCAGCTTACCCGGGACAGGGATATCTGGGGCCAACGTCCTGACTTTC
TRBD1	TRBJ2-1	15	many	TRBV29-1	CSVAVQDRVLYEQFF	TGCAGCGTTGCGGTCCAGGACAGGGTTCTGTATGAGCAGTTCTTC
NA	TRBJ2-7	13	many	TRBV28	CASKVRLSYEQYF	TGTGCCAGCAAGGTTAGGCTCTCCTACGAGCAGTACTTC
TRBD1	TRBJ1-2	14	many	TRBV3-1	CASSQETGDYGYTF	TGTGCCAGCAGCCAAGAGACAGGGGACTATGGCTACACCTTC
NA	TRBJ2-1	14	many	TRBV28	CASSPYTSYNEQFF	TGTGCCAGCAGTCCGTACACCTCCTACAATGAGCAGTTCTTC
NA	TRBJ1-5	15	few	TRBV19	CASSIGGGFNQPQHF	TGTGCCAGTAGTATAGGAGGGGGATTCAATCAGCCCCAGCATTTT